The rows below give T cell receptor beta chains drawn from one sample of a study of regulatory T cells in long-lasting Graves disease. TCRdb passed the multiplex PCR reads through MiXCR, listing each CDR3 protein once. The repertoire holds some 320,000 distinct CDR3 sequences, under 20% seen once, with roughly 40% in the top ten. Sequences were derived from peripheral blood mononuclear cells (PBMCs), sampled at new diagnosis, from a patient treated with antithyroid drugs. These receptors were collected from a female donor with Graves disease. Both conserved end residues are part of each CDR3. The D gene is left open where the match is weak. Not every row has a clone size; where given, it reads once, few, many or a size class.

V gene	J gene	clone size	D gene	CDR3 protein	CDR3 DNA
TRBV11-2	TRBJ1-1	few	NA	CASGLGAGWGEAFF	TGTGCCAGCGGCTTAGGGGCAGGGTGGGGAGAAGCTTTCTTT
TRBV5-1	TRBJ1-2	many	NA	CASRGEIDYGYTF	TGCGCCAGCAGAGGTGAGATCGACTATGGCTACACCTTC
TRBV10-2	TRBJ2-1	many	TRBD2	CASSGLAGAHNEQFF	TGCGCCAGCAGCGGACTAGCGGGAGCCCACAATGAGCAGTTCTTC
TRBV30	TRBJ1-1	many	NA	CAWSGHSGTEAFF	TGTGCCTGGAGCGGGCATTCGGGCACTGAAGCTTTCTTT
TRBV12-3/TRBV12-4	TRBJ1-2	many	NA	CASRMDSNYGYTF	TGTGCCAGCAGGATGGACAGTAACTATGGCTACACCTTC
TRBV4-1	TRBJ1-1	few	TRBD1	CASSQERAGGNTEAFF	TGCGCCAGCAGCCAAGAAAGAGCAGGGGGAAACACTGAAGCTTTCTTT
TRBV12-3/TRBV12-4	TRBJ2-1	many	NA	CASSRRSNNEQFF	TGTGCCAGCAGTCGGCGATCTAACAATGAGCAGTTCTTC
TRBV19	TRBJ2-3	few	NA	CASSIGAGIRTDTQYF	TGTGCCAGTAGTATTGGCGCGGGAATAAGGACAGATACGCAGTATTTT
TRBV6-1	TRBJ2-7	NA	TRBD2	CASSEGLAGDHEQYF	TGTGCCAGCAGTGAAGGCCTAGCGGGAGACCACGAGCAGTACTTC
TRBV28	TRBJ2-1	many	TRBD2	CASSLTLAGGNEQFF	TGTGCCAGCAGTTTAACACTAGCGGGAGGCAATGAGCAGTTCTTC
TRBV28	TRBJ1-3	NA	NA	CASSFNVRGVLDGRSGNTIYF	TGTGCCAGCAGTTTTAACGTGCGGGGTGTCCTCGACGGGCGCTCTGGAAACACCATATATTTT
TRBV4-1	TRBJ2-7	many	TRBD2	CASSQFGTSGNSYEQYF	TGCGCCAGCAGCCAATTCGGGACTAGCGGGAATTCCTACGAGCAGTACTTC
TRBV15	TRBJ1-1	many	NA	CATSGDLWGAFF	TGTGCCACCAGCGGGGACCTCTGGGGGGCTTTCTTT
TRBV29-1	TRBJ1-2	few	TRBD1	CSGAGTGGAGYTF	TGCAGCGGGGCCGGGACAGGGGGCGCCGGCTACACCTTC
TRBV2	TRBJ2-1	NA	NA	CASSVGTGVAGGEFF	TGTGCCAGCAGTGTCGGGACAGGGGTCGCGGGAGGGGAGTTCTTC
TRBV9	TRBJ2-7	once	TRBD2	CASSVEGGSSYEQYF	TGTGCCAGCAGCGTAGAGGGCGGGAGCTCCTACGAGCAGTACTTC
TRBV9	TRBJ1-2	many	NA	CASSVGAHGGYTF	TGTGCCAGCAGCGTAGGCGCGCATGGTGGCTACACCTTC
TRBV7-6	TRBJ1-2	few	TRBD1	CASSLGQGHYGYTF	TGTGCCAGCAGCTTAGGACAGGGACACTATGGCTACACCTTC
TRBV29-1	TRBJ1-2	many	TRBD1	CSARDRSAGNYGYTF	TGCAGCGCCAGGGACAGGAGTGCCGGTAACTATGGCTACACCTTC
TRBV6-6	TRBJ2-7	NA	NA	CASSYSAVYLCASSLVRGYEQYF	NA
TRBV20-1	TRBJ2-3	NA	TRBD2	CSAILGLAGGPGQWDTQYF	TGCAGTGCCATACTGGGACTAGCGGGAGGGCCAGGGCAGTGGGATACGCAGTATTTT
TRBV7-9	TRBJ2-1	many	NA	CASSEDSNEQFF	TGTGCCAGCAGCGAAGACAGCAATGAGCAGTTCTTC
TRBV18	TRBJ1-2	NA	NA	CASSPLEGNYGYTF	TGTGCCAGCTCACCACTAGAGGGAAACTATGGCTACACCTTC
TRBV27	TRBJ1-2	NA	NA	CASSPGRVIGYTF	TGTGCCAGCAGTCCGGGACGGGTGATTGGCTACACCTTC
TRBV28	TRBJ2-5	many	NA	CASSRGTQYF	TGTGCCAGCAGTCGCGGGACCCAGTACTTC
TRBV29-1	TRBJ2-1	NA	NA	CSVEDNSSGQFF	TGCAGCGTTGAAGATAACTCCTCCGGGCAGTTCTTC
TRBV5-1	TRBJ2-1	few	TRBD2	CASTGTSGNEQFF	TGCGCCAGCACCGGGACTAGCGGGAATGAGCAGTTCTTC
TRBV7-9	TRBJ1-4	many	NA	CASSPPAANEKLFF	TGTGCCAGCAGCCCCCCCGCGGCTAATGAAAAACTGTTTTTT
TRBV27	TRBJ1-1	NA	TRBD1	CASSLSGTGANTEAFF	TGTGCCAGCAGTTTAAGTGGGACAGGGGCGAACACTGAAGCTTTCTTT
TRBV7-8	TRBJ2-5	NA	TRBD2	CASSLVGARTSGSGETQYF	TGTGCCAGCAGCTTAGTGGGGGCGCGGACTAGCGGGAGTGGGGAGACCCAGTACTTC
TRBV24-1	TRBJ2-2	many	NA	CATSDLQRNTGELFF	TGTGCCACCAGTGATTTGCAACGGAACACCGGGGAGCTGTTTTTT
TRBV12-3/TRBV12-4	TRBJ2-7	many	NA	CASSSRQGGWEQYF	TGTGCCAGCAGTTCCAGGCAGGGGGGCTGGGAGCAGTACTTC
TRBV5-5	TRBJ1-1	many	TRBD1	CASSFGQGVTGNTEAFF	TGTGCCAGCAGCTTCGGACAGGGGGTAACCGGGAACACTGAAGCTTTCTTT
TRBV12-3/TRBV12-4	TRBJ2-2	NA	NA	CASADGTSNTGELFF	TGTGCCAGCGCTGACGGGACATCGAACACCGGGGAGCTGTTTTTT
TRBV5-6	TRBJ2-1	NA	TRBD1	CASSYPTGYGEQFF	TGTGCCAGCAGCTATCCGACAGGGTATGGTGAGCAGTTCTTC
TRBV11-2	TRBJ2-7	NA	NA	CASSLEGREQYF	TGTGCCAGCAGCTTAGAGGGGCGGGAGCAGTACTTC
TRBV20-1	TRBJ1-1	many	TRBD1	CSARVGQGVTEAFF	TGCAGTGCTAGAGTAGGACAGGGGGTAACTGAAGCTTTCTTT
TRBV18	TRBJ2-5	many	TRBD1	CASSPRVGQDVQTQYF	TGTGCCAGCTCACCGAGGGTAGGACAGGACGTGCAGACCCAGTACTTC
TRBV11-2	TRBJ2-2	many	TRBD2	CASSLGRGLAGSTGELFF	TGTGCCAGCAGCTTAGGTAGAGGACTAGCGGGATCCACCGGGGAGCTGTTTTTT
TRBV19	TRBJ2-1	NA	NA	CASSIDLESGSYNEQFF	TGTGCCAGTAGTATAGATCTGGAGTCCGGCTCCTACAATGAGCAGTTCTTC
TRBV12-3/TRBV12-4	TRBJ1-3	many	TRBD1	CASSPTGSSGNTIYF	TGTGCCAGCAGCCCGACAGGGTCGAGTGGAAACACCATATATTTT
TRBV10-2	TRBJ2-5	NA	NA	CASSEVKETQYF	TGCGCCAGCAGTGAAGTGAAAGAGACCCAGTACTTC
TRBV6-1	TRBJ1-1	few	NA	CASTPTGEAFF	TGTGCCAGCACGCCGACGGGGGAAGCTTTCTTT
TRBV13	TRBJ2-7	many	NA	CASSLGLGGTGGDEQYF	TGTGCCAGCAGCTTAGGCCTTGGCGGGACTGGTGGCGACGAGCAGTACTTC
TRBV7-2	TRBJ2-7	many	NA	CASSFPGRSGEQYF	TGTGCCAGCAGCTTCCCGGGTCGGAGCGGCGAGCAGTACTTC
TRBV7-7	TRBJ2-2	many	TRBD2	CASSSSGNTGELFF	TGTGCTAGCAGCTCTAGCGGGAACACCGGGGAGCTGTTTTTT
TRBV10-3	TRBJ2-1	NA	NA	CAISERTGSYNEQFF	TGTGCCATCAGTGAAAGAACAGGCTCCTACAATGAGCAGTTCTTC